These 14 T cell receptor beta chains were sequenced from one sample in a study of memory CD4+ T cells and cytomegalovirus serostatus. The repertoire was sequenced with immunoSEQ multiplex PCR; TCRdb's copy has only in-frame clones and lacks some. The data show over 50,000 clones, with around 78% seen just once and roughly 1.5% held by the top ten. The sort gate was single viable CD3+CD4+CD8-CD45RO+ cells for memory CD4+ T cells. The sample was memory CD4+ T cells from blood. The receptors derive from an adult in good health and CMV-seronegative.

This clone was observed a few times. The J gene is TRBJ1-5, the V gene TRBV7-9; perhaps TRBD1 as D (6 bases). The CDR3 spans 14 residues. V shed 3 bases and J shed 4 bases, with 10 bases lying between them. Germline loops: CDR1 SEHNR, CDR2 FQNEAQ (reference sequence). CDR3 sequence reads: CASSLEGGNQPQHF. The CDR3 DNA reads TGTGCCAGCAGCTTGGAGGGGGGGAATCAGCCCCAGCATTTT.

V usage is TRBV25-1 and J usage is TRBJ2-1, with 10 bases lining up with TRBD2. CDR3 length: 16 residues. Germline CDR1 reads MGHDK; CDR2 reads SYGVNS. J was trimmed by 9 bases and V by 2 bases; bases with no gene match: 10. The CDR3 region has the DNA TGTGCCAGCAGTGAACCCCCAAGCGGGAGGGCCACTGAGCAGTTCTTC. Encoded protein: CASSEPPSGRATEQFF. Looking up the rest from reference TRBV25-1 and TRBJ2-1 gives the full variable domain: EADIYQTPRYLVIGTGKKITLECSQTMGHDKMYWYQQDPGMELHLIHYSYGVNSTEKGDLSSESTVSRIRTEHFPLTLESARPSHTSQYLCASSEPPSGRATEQFFGPGTRLTVL.

The chain is built from TRBV19 and TRBJ1-5; no clear D gene. This CDR3 has 14 amino acids. The germline gives CDR1 LNHDA, CDR2 SQIVND (reference sequence). The V end lost 5 bases, the J end lost 5 bases, and 13 bases lay between the germline ends. The CDR3 sequence is CASSPPVIYQPQHF. CDR3 nucleotides: TGTGCCAGTAGTCCCCCTGTGATTTATCAGCCCCAGCATTTT.

CDR3 in amino acids: CASSYLVDQPQHF. The DNA for the CDR3 is TGTGCCAGCAGCTACTTGGTAGATCAGCCCCAGCATTTT. The rearrangement joins TRBV11-2 to TRBJ1-5; D remains ambiguous. CDR1 is SGHAT, CDR2 FQNNGV, per germline. V was cut by 4 bases and J by 5 bases, with 9 bases left in between. This CDR3 is built from 13 residues.

In this sample, this clone turned up a few times. CDR3 coding DNA: TGTGCCAGTCATAAACCCGGGCAGCCCCAGCATTTT. Encoded protein: CASHKPGQPQHF. The chain uses TRBV28 and TRBJ1-5; D not resolved. The length of the CDR3 is 12 residues. The germline CDR1 and CDR2 sequences are MDHEN and SYDVKM. Deletions cut 9 bases from V and 7 bases from J, with 13 bases between.

This chain uses TRBV6-5 with TRBJ2-7; D is ambiguous. Trimming left V 4 bases short and J 0 bases short, with 10 bases between. Germline CDR1 and CDR2: MNHEY and SVGAGI. The CDR3 is 14 residues long. CDR3 sequence reads: CASSLTASSYEQYF. The CDR3 DNA reads as TGTGCCAGCAGTTTGACCGCTAGCTCCTACGAGCAGTACTTC.

The J gene is TRBJ1-3, the V gene TRBV18; D remains unclear. The CDR3 contains 17 residues. Germline CDR1 reads KGHSH; CDR2 reads LQKENI. V shed 6 bases and J shed 0 bases, with 18 bases lying between them. DNA for the CDR3: TGTGCCAGCTCCAGTACCCCCCCACAAGTCTCTGGAAACACCATATATTTT. Its protein product is CASSSTPPQVSGNTIYF.

This clone was observed a handful of times. V usage is TRBV28 and J usage is TRBJ1-2, with 11 positions matching TRBD1. J lost 5 bases, V lost 5 bases, and 10 bases had no gene match. CDR1 and CDR2 from the germline V gene are MDHEN and SYDVKM. The length of the CDR3 is 16 residues. In DNA form, the CDR3 reads TGTGCCAGCAGTACCGGACAGGGGGCGAGGCAATATGGCTACACCTTC. Residues: CASSTGQGARQYGYTF.

The chain employs TRBV29-1 and TRBJ2-6; no clear D gene. V dropped 6 bases and J dropped 3 bases, with 9 bases sitting between them. This CDR3 contains 13 residues. Germline V gene data show CDR1 as SQVTM and CDR2 as ANQGSEA. The CDR3 nucleotides read TGCAGCGTCCAAAGAAGTGGGGCCAACGTCCTGACTTTC. Translated, it gives CSVQRSGANVLTF.

J is TRBJ1-2 and V is TRBV5-4, with TRBD1 as a possible D gene (6 bases). Germline loops: CDR1 SGHNT, CDR2 YYREEE (reference sequence). Trimming removed 1 base from V and 2 bases from J, with 12 bases in between. The CDR3 is 15 residues long. CDR3 sequence (DNA): TGTGCCAGCAGCTTGACTGGGGGGGCCAACTATGGCTACACCTTC. It encodes CASSLTGGANYGYTF.

The V and J genes are TRBV9 and TRBJ2-3; TRBD2 might be the D (6 bases). Trimming took off 4 bases at V and 0 bases at J, with 12 bases between the two ends. The V gene's germline CDR1 is SGDLS and CDR2 YYNGEE. This CDR3 has 15 amino acids. CDR3 sequence: CASSPRAGSTDTQYF. CDR3 DNA sequence: TGTGCCAGCAGCCCGCGGGCGGGGAGCACAGATACGCAGTATTTT.

The gene calls are TRBV5-1 and TRBJ2-4; D is perhaps TRBD1 or TRBD2 (5 bases each). Trimming cost V 3 bases and J 5 bases, with 9 bases left between them. Looked up from germline, CDR1 is SGHRS and CDR2 is YFSETQ. The CDR3 loop spans 13 amino acids. The CDR3: CASSSGRQNIQYF. CDR3 coding DNA: TGCGCCAGCAGCTCGGGACGCCAAAACATTCAGTACTTC.

The rearrangement links TRBV19 to TRBJ1-2; D is uncertain. The germline CDR1 and CDR2 sequences are LNHDA and SQIVND (reference sequence). The CDR3 is 15 residues long. Deletions cut 5 bases from V and 8 bases from J, with 21 bases between. The CDR3 DNA reads TGTGCCAGTAGTGCCGGATTTCGAGGTGCGCGAGGCTACACCTTC. This sequence encodes CASSAGFRGARGYTF. Together with reference TRBV19 and TRBJ1-2, the CDR3 gives the full variable domain: DGGITQSPKYLFRKEGQNVTLSCEQNLNHDAMYWYRQDPGQGLRLIYYSQIVNDFQKGDIAEGYSVSREKKESFPLTVTSAQKNPTAFYLCASSAGFRGARGYTFGSGTRLTVV.

This clone was seen only once. The chain links TRBV27 to TRBJ1-2, with D unclear. The length of the CDR3 is 13 residues. Germline V gene lookup returns CDR1 MNHEY and CDR2 SMNVEV (reference sequence). V shed 5 bases and J shed 7 bases, with 14 bases lying between them. The chain's CDR3 is CASSPADSRGYTF. The DNA of the CDR3 is TGTGCCAGCAGTCCGGCGGATTCTCGTGGCTACACCTTC.